This T cell receptor (beta chain) was obtained from a study of identical twins. TCRdb independently ran MiXCR on the 5' RACE reads; one entry per CDR3 protein. The table lists about 660,000 distinct CDR3 sequences, over 8.5% of them singletons, with approximately 0.89% in the top ten. Donors uniformly comprised healthy Caucasians. Germline loops: CDR1 SGHRS, CDR2 YFSETQ. The length of the CDR3 is 14 residues. The trim removed 4 bases at V and 0 bases at J, leaving 2 bases unmatched. The sample was also reused in another study, on yellow fever vaccine responses in identical twins.

This sequence joins TRBV5-1 and TRBJ2-7; 9 nucleotides align to TRBD1. This receptor was obtained from a woman younger than 30 in good health. The sample taken for sequencing was PBMCs. CDR3 bases: TGCGCCAGCAGCGCGGACAGGGGCTCCTACGAGCAGTACTTC. As protein: CASSADRGSYEQYF.